The source of this T cell receptor (beta chain) is a study of CD8 T cells in Susac syndrome. Random hexamers primed reverse transcription of about 0.45 to 1 ug RNA. An immunoSEQ multiplex PCR amplified TCR beta CDR3 over 54 Vbeta and 13 Jbeta. TCRdb ran MiXCR on the immunoSEQ multiplex PCR reads and lists one entry per CDR3 protein. The sample shows 180,000 or so distinct CDR3 sequences, under 97% of them seen only once. The CDR3 totals 12 residues. V was shortened by 2 bases and J by 5 bases, with 6 bases between the two germline ends. Germline V gene sequence: CDR1 LGHDT, CDR2 YNNKEL (reference sequence). TCR beta sequences were obtained from blood CD8+ and CD4+ T cells. Negative isolation was applied to CD8+ and CD4+ T cells, and FACS enrichment was applied to TEMRA cells. This clonotype was counted a few times.

This chain links TRBV3-1 with TRBJ1-1; D might be TRBD1 (5 bases). This TCR derives from a human donor with multiple sclerosis. Input material: CD4+ T cells from PBMCs. CDR3 region: CASSQRGTEAFF. CDR3 nucleotide sequence: TGTGCCAGCAGCCAACGGGGGACTGAAGCTTTCTTT.